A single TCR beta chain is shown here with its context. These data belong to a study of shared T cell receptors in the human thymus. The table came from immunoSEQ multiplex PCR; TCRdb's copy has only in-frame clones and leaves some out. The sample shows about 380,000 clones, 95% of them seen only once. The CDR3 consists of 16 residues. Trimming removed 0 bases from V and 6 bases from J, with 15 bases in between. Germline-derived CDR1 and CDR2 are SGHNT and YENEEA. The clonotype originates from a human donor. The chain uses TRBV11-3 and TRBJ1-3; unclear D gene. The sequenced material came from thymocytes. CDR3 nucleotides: TGTGCCAGCAGCTTAGATCGGGTAGGGTGTGTAAACACCATATATTTT. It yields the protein CASSLDRVGCVNTIYF.